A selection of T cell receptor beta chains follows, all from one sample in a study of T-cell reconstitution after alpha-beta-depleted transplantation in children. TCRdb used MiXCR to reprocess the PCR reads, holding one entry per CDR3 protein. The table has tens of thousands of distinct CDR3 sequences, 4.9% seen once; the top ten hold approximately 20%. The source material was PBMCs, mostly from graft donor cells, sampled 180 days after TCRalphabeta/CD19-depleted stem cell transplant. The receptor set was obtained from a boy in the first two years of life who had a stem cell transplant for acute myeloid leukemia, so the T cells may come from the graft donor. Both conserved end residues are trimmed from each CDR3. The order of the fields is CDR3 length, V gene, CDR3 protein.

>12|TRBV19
ASSTSVNTGELF
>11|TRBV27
ASNHRETGELF
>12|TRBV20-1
SARPWTGQETQY
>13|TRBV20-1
SARPGGTSGETQY
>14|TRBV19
ASTLLAGGETGELF
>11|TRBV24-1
ATRAGGSQPQH
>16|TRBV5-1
ASSPGLEVRTGANVLT
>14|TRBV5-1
ASSSLSGGDYNEQF
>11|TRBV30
AWSPGAKNIQY
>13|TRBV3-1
ASSQGTRRVYGYT
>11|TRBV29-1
SVGGQMNTEAF
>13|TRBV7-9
ASSLARHPLTSDT
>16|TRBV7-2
ASSFVGFRARRDEKLF
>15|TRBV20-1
SARDQRQSSYNSPLH
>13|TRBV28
ASSRPGATNEKLF
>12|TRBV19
ASTRGGTNEKLF
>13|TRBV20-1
SAYGGAGGANVLT
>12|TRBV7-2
ASSLVMGNQPQH
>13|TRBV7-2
ASSLVAGGNTEAF
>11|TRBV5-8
ASDRDRSYEQY
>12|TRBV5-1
ASSVRAGGNEQF
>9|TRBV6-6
SVGGLYGYT
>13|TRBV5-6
ASSPIRGRYNEQF
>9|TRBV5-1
ASSLEKTQY
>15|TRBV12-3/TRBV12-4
ACSLASGTYSTDTQY
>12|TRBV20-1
SARNSGGSDTQY
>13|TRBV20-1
SARFGAGRYTEAF
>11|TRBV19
ASSIQQHHGYT